This section outlines one TCR beta chain sequence together with its context. The protocol was immunoSEQ multiplex PCR, while the TCRdb copy is restricted to in-frame clones and leaves out a portion. The data hold tens of thousands of clones, with more than 80% observed a single time. The data belong to a study of control samples from healthy donors and cancer patients. The length of the CDR3 is 16 residues. Trimming removed 0 bases at V and 2 bases at J, with 11 bases between. CDR1 LGHNA and CDR2 YNFKEQ come from the germline V gene. The origin of this receptor is a woman in her twenties or thirties in good health. The chain has TRBV4-2 and TRBJ2-1, with D maybe TRBD2 (6 bases). The sequenced sample was blood. CDR3 residues: CASSQDSGSPYNEQFF. CDR3 nucleotide sequence: TGTGCCAGCAGCCAAGATTCCGGGAGCCCCTACAATGAGCAGTTCTTC.